This entry lists 25 T cell receptor beta chains sequenced from one sample in a study of cytomegalovirus exposure and HLA in healthy donors. The PCR used 60 Vbeta and 13 Jbeta primers. Sequencing was performed with immunoSEQ multiplex PCR; in TCRdb, only in-frame clones are kept and a portion is missing. The table includes roughly 190,000 clones, around 82% detected once. Sequenced material: PBMCs. All receptors derive from a middle-aged man in good health and CMV-seropositive.

The J gene is TRBJ1-1, the V gene TRBV2; D unclear. The V end lost 7 bases, the J end lost 7 bases, and 19 bases lay between the germline ends. Germline V gene sequence: CDR1 SNHLY, CDR2 FYNNEI. This CDR3 spans 14 amino acids. CDR3 residues: CASTPRVPVSEAFF. In DNA, the CDR3 is TGTGCCAGCACTCCCCGGGTCCCGGTGAGTGAAGCTTTCTTT.

The chain couples TRBV6-5 to TRBJ1-2, with D possibly being TRBD1 (6 bases). The V end was cut by 11 bases, the J end by 8 bases, with 18 bases between. The CDR3 is 12 residues long. In germline, CDR1 is MNHEY, CDR2 SVGAGI. The CDR3 is CASRVGAWGYTF. The CDR3 DNA is TGTGCCTCCAGGGTGGGGGCCTGGGGCTACACCTTC.

The rearrangement joins TRBV5-1 to TRBJ2-3; D ambiguous. CDR1 is SGHRS and CDR2 is YFSETQ in the germline V gene. This CDR3 contains 16 residues. Trimming shortened V by 1 base and J by 0 bases, and 12 bases separated the two germline ends. CDR3 residues: CASSLISAASTDTQYF. DNA for the CDR3: TGCGCCAGCAGCTTGATAAGCGCTGCTAGCACAGATACGCAGTATTTT. Variable domain in full (rest from reference TRBV5-1 and TRBJ2-3): KAGVTQTPRYLIKTRGQQVTLSCSPISGHRSVSWYQQTPGQGLQFLFEYFSETQRNKGNFPGRFSGRQFSNSRSEMNVSTLELGDSALYLCASSLISAASTDTQYFGPGTRLTVL.

CDR3 sequence reads: CASSLTQGAGYTF. The CDR3 DNA sequence: TGTGCCAGCAGTTTAACACAGGGGGCTGGCTACACCTTC. V and J are TRBV27 and TRBJ1-2; 9 bases match TRBD1. J gave up 7 bases and V 2 bases, and 2 bases lay outside the gene matches. CDR1 and CDR2 (germline): MNHEY, SMNVEV (reference sequence). CDR3 length: 13 residues.

The rearrangement links TRBV6-6 to TRBJ1-3; 8 bases line up with TRBD1. The CDR3 totals 14 residues. CDR1 and CDR2 from the germline V gene are MNHNY and SVGAGI (reference sequence). The trim removed 8 bases at V and 0 bases at J, leaving 3 bases unmatched. The CDR3 DNA is TGTGCCAGCCGAACAGGGGGCTCTGGAAACACCATATATTTT. Encoded protein: CASRTGGSGNTIYF.

This clone was seen only once. The chain is built from TRBV6-5 and TRBJ2-4; 7 nucleotides align to TRBD1. The germline CDR1 and CDR2 sequences are MNHEY and SVGAGI. CDR3 length: 13 amino acids. Trimming at V came to 6 bases and at J to 8 bases, leaving 7 bases not matched to a gene. CDR3 in DNA: TGTGCCAGCAGGAGACAGGGACGCGACATTCAGTACTTC. Amino acids: CASRRQGRDIQYF.

The rearrangement links TRBV11-3 to TRBJ2-7; D may be TRBD2 (6 bases). Germline V lookup: CDR1 SGHNT, CDR2 YENEEA. CDR3 length: 14 amino acids. V lost 1 base and J 5 bases, leaving 12 bases between the germline ends. CDR3: CASSLAGVGDEQYF. The DNA of the CDR3 is TGTGCCAGCAGCTTAGCGGGAGTTGGGGACGAGCAGTACTTC. Complete variable domain (other parts from reference TRBV11-3 and TRBJ2-7): EAGVVQSPRYKIIEKKQPVAFWCNPISGHNTLYWYLQNLGQGPELLIRYENEEAVDDSQLPKDRFSAERLKGVDSTLKIQPAELGDSAVYLCASSLAGVGDEQYFGPGTRLTVT.

The chain combines TRBV2 with TRBJ2-1, with a weak D call TRBD2 (5 bases). Germline V gene lookup returns CDR1 SNHLY and CDR2 FYNNEI. The CDR3 contains 13 residues. V was clipped by 7 bases and J by 6 bases, with 13 bases between them. Here the CDR3 reads CASIRDSSNEQFF. The DNA of the CDR3 is TGTGCCAGCATTCGGGATAGCAGCAATGAGCAGTTCTTC.

This clone was found a few times. The V gene is TRBV11-2, the J gene TRBJ2-7, with 10 bases that match TRBD1. The CDR3 runs 17 residues. V lost 2 bases to trimming and J lost 5 bases; unmatched junction nucleotides: 12. CDR1 is SGHAT, CDR2 FQNNGV, per germline. The CDR3 DNA reads TGTGCCAGCAGCTTAAGGCCCCCGACAGGGGGCTTCCACGAGCAGTACTTC. Residues: CASSLRPPTGGFHEQYF. Together with reference TRBV11-2 and TRBJ2-7, the CDR3 gives the full variable domain: EAGVAQSPRYKIIEKRQSVAFWCNPISGHATLYWYQQILGQGPKLLIQFQNNGVVDDSQLPKDRFSAERLKGVDSTLKIQPAKLEDSAVYLCASSLRPPTGGFHEQYFGPGTRLTVT.

The chain has TRBV5-1 and TRBJ2-1; 10 nucleotides align to TRBD1. Germline V CDR1 and CDR2: SGHRS, YFSETQ. The CDR3 extends over 17 amino acids. V dropped 5 bases and J dropped 0; count of bases not matched to a gene: 8. The CDR3 DNA sequence: TGCGCCAGCAGTTTAGACAGGGGGCAAAGCTCCTACAATGAGCAGTTCTTC. The encoded protein is CASSLDRGQSSYNEQFF.

As concerns this clone: Other DNA sequences in this sample translate to the same CDR3. This rearrangement joins TRBV19 to TRBJ2-7; D is undetermined. This CDR3 is built from 12 residues. Germline CDR1 is LNHDA and CDR2 is SQIVND (reference sequence). Trimming removed 5 bases at V and 7 bases at J, with 12 bases between. In DNA form, the CDR3 reads TGTGCCAGTAGTGTCCCTAATGAGGAGCAGTACTTC. This gives the protein CASSVPNEEQYF.

In DNA form, the CDR3 reads TGTGCCATCAGTGAGTCGTCCCAACAGCCCAACTATGGCTACACCTTC. Protein sequence: CAISESSQQPNYGYTF. This chain connects TRBV10-3 to TRBJ1-2, with D unresolved. CDR1 is ENHRY and CDR2 is SYGVKD in the germline V gene. The CDR3 has 16 residues. V lost 0 bases, J lost 2 bases, and 13 bases lay in between.

The gene calls are TRBV15 and TRBJ2-7; TRBD2 is a possible D gene (6 bases). The CDR3 has 12 residues. From germline, CDR1 is LNHNV and CDR2 YYDKDF (reference sequence). The ends were cut back, 5 bases at V and 6 bases at J, with 11 bases in the middle. The CDR3 DNA sequence: TGTGCCACCAGCGAACGGGAGCTCGAGCAGTACTTC. Its translation is CATSERELEQYF.

Comments on this clone: At one of its ends the junction is not consistent with the germline gene, which may arise from a read error. The chain is built from TRBV7-3 and TRBJ1-1, with TRBD1 matching 11 bases. The CDR3 length is 16 residues. Germline V lookup: CDR1 SGHTA, CDR2 FQGTGA. This CDR3 is CSSSFSAGTGGTEAFF. CDR3 coding DNA: TGTTCCAGCAGCTTCTCCGCCGGGACAGGGGGCACTGAAGCTTTCTTT.

V usage is TRBV5-4 and J usage is TRBJ2-7; 9 bases line up with TRBD2. The CDR3 consists of 15 residues. Germline V gene lookup returns CDR1 SGHNT and CDR2 YYREEE (reference sequence). After removal of 4 bases from V and 1 base from J, the junction contained 6 bases not matched to a gene. In DNA, the CDR3 is TGTGCCAGCAGCGGAGGGACTAGCCGATCCTACGAGCAGTACTTC. This gives the protein CASSGGTSRSYEQYF.

V is TRBV9 and J is TRBJ1-2, with 10 bases identical to TRBD1. From germline, CDR1 is SGDLS and CDR2 YYNGEE. The CDR3 is made up of 16 amino acids. The junction had 9 bases not matched to a gene; V was cut back by 0 bases and J by 7 bases. CDR3 residues: CASSVATIGQGGGYTF. Written as DNA, the CDR3 is TGTGCCAGCAGCGTAGCTACAATAGGACAGGGGGGTGGCTACACCTTC. Based on the CDR3 plus reference TRBV9 and TRBJ1-2, the full variable domain is DSGVTQTPKHLITATGQRVTLRCSPRSGDLSVYWYQQSLDQGLQFLIQYYNGEERAKGNILERFSAQQFPDLHSELNLSSLELGDSALYFCASSVATIGQGGGYTFGSGTRLTVV.

The J gene is TRBJ2-1, the V gene TRBV25-1; D gene unclear. V was clipped by 2 bases and J by 5 bases, with 4 bases between them. Germline V gene lookup returns CDR1 MGHDK and CDR2 SYGVNS. This CDR3 contains 12 residues. The CDR3 reads CASSEPNNEQFF. CDR3 bases: TGTGCCAGCAGTGAACCCAACAATGAGCAGTTCTTC.

The chain employs TRBV14 and TRBJ1-2; TRBD1 might be the D (6 bases). Germline V gives CDR1 SGHDN, CDR2 FVKESK. The CDR3 is 15 amino acids. Trimming shortened V by 4 bases and J by 0 bases, and 12 bases separated the two germline ends. The DNA of the CDR3 is TGTGCCAGCAGCCGGGAAAACAGGGCTAACTATGGCTACACCTTC. It is translated as CASSRENRANYGYTF.

The chain uses TRBV7-9 and TRBJ1-1, with D possibly TRBD1 on 5 matching bases. This CDR3 contains 14 residues. Germline lookup yields CDR1 SEHNR and CDR2 FQNEAQ (reference sequence). The V end lost 4 bases, the J end lost 1 base, and 10 bases lay between the germline ends. This CDR3 is CASSSGGSNTEAFF. The CDR3 DNA is TGTGCCAGCAGCTCCGGGGGGTCGAACACTGAAGCTTTCTTT.

The rearrangement uses TRBV10-1 and TRBJ2-3; weak D call: TRBD2 (6 bases). The V gene lost 5 bases and the J gene lost 1 base, with 16 bases spanning the gap. The CDR3 is 16 amino acids. Germline V CDR1 and CDR2: WNHNN, SYGVQD (reference sequence). Written as DNA, the CDR3 is TGCGCCAGCAGTTTGTCCTCGCGGGGCCGCACAGATACGCAGTATTTT. Protein product: CASSLSSRGRTDTQYF.

The chain recombines TRBV5-8 with TRBJ2-1, with D tentatively TRBD1 (5 bases). Per the germline V gene, CDR1 is SGHTS and CDR2 is YDEGEE. This CDR3 has 14 residues. Deletions cut 6 bases from V and 3 bases from J, with 13 bases between. Written as DNA, the CDR3 is TGTGCCAGCACCCGACAGACCCTCTACAATGAGCAGTTCTTC. It encodes CASTRQTLYNEQFF.

The chain couples TRBV11-3 to TRBJ2-1, with TRBD2 identical over 10 bases. V shed 1 base and J 7 bases; nucleotides not matched to a gene: 4. This CDR3 is 15 amino acids long. From germline, CDR1 is SGHNT and CDR2 YENEEA. CDR3 coding DNA: TGTGCCAGCAGCTTAGGAGCGGGAGGGTATAATGAGCAGTTCTTC. Residues: CASSLGAGGYNEQFF.

The V gene is TRBV7-8, the J gene TRBJ1-2, with 8 positions matching TRBD1. Germline V CDR1 and CDR2: SGHVS, FQNEAQ. The CDR3 sequence is 14 residues long. With V trimmed by 4 bases and J by 5 bases, 6 bases remained unmatched. The CDR3 sequence: CASSSDREGYGYTF. Here the CDR3 DNA reads TGTGCCAGCAGCTCGGACAGGGAGGGTTATGGCTACACCTTC.

J is TRBJ2-3 and V is TRBV7-8; 12 nucleotides match TRBD2. The V and J ends lost 4 bases and 6 bases, in that order; junction bases with no gene match: 5. CDR1 and CDR2 (germline): SGHVS, FQNEAQ. The CDR3 contains 15 residues. DNA for the CDR3: TGTGCCAGCAGCTCGTCTAGCGGGAGGGTCGATACGCAGTATTTT. Translating gives CASSSSSGRVDTQYF. Full variable domain (rest looked up from reference TRBV7-8 and TRBJ2-3): GAGVSQSPRYKVAKRGQDVALRCDPISGHVSLFWYQQALGQGPEFLTYFQNEAQLDKSGLPSDRFFAERPEGSVSTLKIQRTQQEDSAVYLCASSSSSGRVDTQYFGPGTRLTVL.

V is TRBV4-1 and J is TRBJ1-5; 7 bases fit TRBD1. Germline CDR1 reads MGHRA; CDR2 reads YSYEKL. With 3 bases clipped from V and 6 bases from J, the junction kept 5 bases outside the gene matches. This CDR3 spans 14 amino acids. In DNA form, the CDR3 reads TGCGCCAGCAGCCATTTAGAGGGGGCTCAGCCCCAGCATTTT. Encoded protein: CASSHLEGAQPQHF.